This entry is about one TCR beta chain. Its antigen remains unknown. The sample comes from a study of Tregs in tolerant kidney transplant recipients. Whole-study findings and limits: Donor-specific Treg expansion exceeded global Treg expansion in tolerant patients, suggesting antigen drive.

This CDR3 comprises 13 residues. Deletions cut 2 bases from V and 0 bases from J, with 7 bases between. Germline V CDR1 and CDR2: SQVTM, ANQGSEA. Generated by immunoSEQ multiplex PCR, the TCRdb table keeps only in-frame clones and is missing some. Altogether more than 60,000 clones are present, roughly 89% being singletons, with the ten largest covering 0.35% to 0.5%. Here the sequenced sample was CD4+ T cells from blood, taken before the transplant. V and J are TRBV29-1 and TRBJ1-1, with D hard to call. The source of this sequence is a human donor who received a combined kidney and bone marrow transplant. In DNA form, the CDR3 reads TGCAGCGTTGAAAGAGCCCTGAACACTGAAGCTTTCTTT. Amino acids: CSVERALNTEAFF.